This T cell receptor (beta chain) originates from a study of T cell repertoires in cytomegalovirus infection. Study details: Evidence of both CMV infection and a matching HLA type came from public TCR beta signatures. Study-wide results and limits: There were HLA-C-restricted CMV-specific TCR beta clonotypes dominating the ex vivo response.

TCRdb analysed the reads with MiXCR anew, one entry per CDR3 protein. The profile shows hundreds of thousands of distinct CDR3 sequences, 20% to 25% of them singletons. This clonotype was detected many times. The antigen remains unidentified. CDR1 is WNHNN, CDR2 SYGVQD, per germline (reference sequence). Trimming shortened V by 6 bases and J by 3 bases, and 14 bases separated the two germline ends. This CDR3 contains 14 residues. The specimen was CD8+ T cells from PBMCs. This rearrangement joins TRBV10-1 to TRBJ1-1, with D possibly TRBD1 on 5 matching bases. This sequence was found in a human donor in good health (CMV status not recorded). Some clones in this sample may be carry-over from other donors' samples. The CDR3 region has the DNA TGCGCCAGCAGGGGGGACCGGTCGGACACTGAAGCTTTCTTT. This codes for CASRGDRSDTEAFF.